The present T cell receptor (beta chain) was sequenced within a study of blood T cells in healthy people across ages. In germline, CDR1 is KGHSH, CDR2 LQKENI. V lost 3 bases and J lost 7, with 13 bases in between. CDR3 length equals 13 residues. Study findings and constraints: Compared with aged donors, long-lived donors showed fewer expanded clones, suggesting selection.

The sample, 7.5 to 10 milliliters of peripheral blood, was drawn from each donor. For the second PCR, which ran for 7 to 11 cycles, a sample-barcoded 5' primer and a J-beta primer mix were used. Template switching added a 12-random-nucleotide identifier to every cDNA molecule. TCRdb called the 5' RACE reads again in MiXCR, with one record for every CDR3 protein. The data show around 1,500,000 distinct CDR3 sequences, with 28% seen just once and about 8% held by the top ten. Note on this clonotype: The antigen is undetermined.

The sequenced sample consisted of blood. The sequence was collected from a young woman in good health. The J gene is TRBJ2-7, the V gene TRBV18; D remains ambiguous. In DNA form, the CDR3 reads TGTGCCAGCTCACCCCGCATGCAGGTGGAGCAGTACTTC. Its translation: CASSPRMQVEQYF.